One sample yielded the 32 T cell receptor beta chains listed below, sequenced in a study of T-cell memory formation after mild COVID-19. TCRdb re-derived calls from the 5' RACE reads in MiXCR, one entry per CDR3 protein. The top ten clones hold roughly 8% of a sample with about 560,000 distinct CDR3 sequences, roughly 17% of them seen once. Sequences were obtained from PBMCs or a T cell subset sorted from them (not recorded which). These receptor sequences come from an adult woman who had mild COVID-19 (a few samples of this study predate the infection). Cell type and time point are not known.

This clonotype was picked up a small number of times. The chain employs TRBV4-3 and TRBJ2-2; unclear D gene. The CDR3 length is 13 residues. V was trimmed by 3 bases and J by 5 bases, leaving 7 bases between them. In germline, CDR1 is LGHNA, CDR2 YSLEER. CDR3 loop: CASSQVATGELFF. CDR3 sequence (DNA): TGCGCCAGCAGCCAGGTCGCTACCGGGGAGCTGTTTTTT.

This clonotype was found a few times. This chain connects TRBV19 to TRBJ1-4, with D hard to call. Trimming pared 1 base from V and 8 bases from J, leaving 5 bases between. Per the germline V gene, CDR1 is LNHDA and CDR2 is SQIVND (reference sequence). The CDR3 has 12 amino acids. In DNA, the CDR3 is TGTGCCAGTAGTATAGGGAAGGAAAAACTGTTTTTT. Its protein product is CASSIGKEKLFF. Supplemented by reference TRBV19 and TRBJ1-4, the full variable domain reads DGGITQSPKYLFRKEGQNVTLSCEQNLNHDAMYWYRQDPGQGLRLIYYSQIVNDFQKGDIAEGYSVSREKKESFPLTVTSAQKNPTAFYLCASSIGKEKLFFGSGTQLSVL.

The V and J genes are TRBV5-4 and TRBJ2-5, with D unclear. The germline V gene encodes CDR1 SGHNT and CDR2 YYREEE (reference sequence). This CDR3 is 12 amino acids long. The germline V and J ends were trimmed by 3 bases and 5 bases, with 8 bases remaining between them. CDR3 protein: CASSSNGETQYF. CDR3 in DNA: TGTGCCAGCAGCTCCAATGGGGAGACCCAGTACTTC.

The chain couples TRBV11-3 to TRBJ1-1; TRBD1 matches 8 bases. The CDR3 runs to 23 residues. Germline-derived CDR1 and CDR2 are SGHNT and YENEEA. V was pared by 0 bases and J by 3 bases, with 27 bases of the junction left unmatched. In DNA, the CDR3 is TGTGCCAGCAGCTTAGATATGGTTTCCGGGGGAAGGGACAGGACCATCCCAGACACTGAAGCTTTCTTT. Protein sequence: CASSLDMVSGGRDRTIPDTEAFF.

The chain is built from TRBV7-6 and TRBJ2-5; 9 nucleotides match TRBD1. The germline gives CDR1 SGHVS, CDR2 FNYEAQ. The CDR3 runs 14 residues. V shed 6 bases and J 2 bases; nucleotides not matched to a gene: 4. CDR3 bases: TGTGCCAGCAGTGGGGACAGGGATCAAGAGACCCAGTACTTC. This translates into CASSGDRDQETQYF. Filled out from reference TRBV7-6 and TRBJ2-5, the complete variable domain reads GAGVSQSPRYKVTKRGQDVALRCDPISGHVSLYWYRQALGQGPEFLTYFNYEAQQDKSGLPNDRFSAERPEGSISTLTIQRTEQRDSAMYRCASSGDRDQETQYFGPGTRLLVL.

This clonotype appeared a few times. V and J are TRBV6-2 or TRBV6-3 and TRBJ2-5; 7 bases align to TRBD2. The CDR3 has 15 residues. Germline V lookup: CDR1 MNHEY, CDR2 SVGEGT. Trimming at V came to 2 bases and at J to 2 bases, leaving 5 bases not matched to a gene. This CDR3 is CASSYAGTIQETQYF. In nucleotides, the CDR3 is TGTGCCAGCAGTTACGCCGGGACTATACAAGAGACCCAGTACTTC.

The CDR3 loop reads CATSREGAGQGSEQYF. The CDR3 DNA reads TGTGCCACCAGCAGAGAAGGTGCGGGACAGGGATCCGAGCAGTACTTC. V is TRBV15 and J is TRBJ2-7; TRBD1 matches 9 bases. Germline CDR1 LNHNV, CDR2 YYDKDF (reference sequence). V was clipped by 0 bases and J by 6 bases; unmatched bases: 9. This CDR3 contains 16 residues.

This chain connects TRBV2 to TRBJ2-1, with D perhaps TRBD2 (5 bases). The length of the CDR3 is 14 residues. Trimming cost V 6 bases and J 3 bases, with 12 bases left between them. Looked up from germline, CDR1 is SNHLY and CDR2 is FYNNEI. The CDR3 DNA is TGTGCCAGCAGGGACCCCGGGATCTACAATGAGCAGTTCTTC. Its translation: CASRDPGIYNEQFF.

The chain is built from TRBV5-1 and TRBJ2-7; 7 positions match TRBD1. V shed 1 base, J shed 0 bases, and the junction held 4 bases outside the gene matches. The CDR3 loop spans 15 amino acids. Germline CDR1 is SGHRS and CDR2 is YFSETQ. The CDR3 sequence: CASSLSWDSSYEQYF. As DNA, the CDR3 is TGCGCCAGCAGCTTGTCATGGGACAGCTCCTACGAGCAGTACTTC.

This clonotype has a handful of counts. The V call is TRBV19, the J call TRBJ2-3; D remains unclear. The V gene's germline CDR1 is LNHDA and CDR2 SQIVND (reference sequence). The CDR3 covers 13 residues. The ends were cut back, 9 bases at V and 2 bases at J, with 12 bases in the middle. CDR3 nucleotides: TGTGCCAGCGCAATCGGGTCCACAGATACGCAGTATTTT. This sequence encodes CASAIGSTDTQYF.

The V gene is TRBV6-1, the J gene TRBJ2-3; 12 nucleotides align to TRBD1. The germline gives CDR1 MNHNS, CDR2 SASEGT. CDR3 length equals 17 residues. V lost 3 bases to trimming and J lost 3 bases; unmatched junction nucleotides: 7. CDR3: CASSDGLGQGATDTQYF. The CDR3 nucleotides are TGTGCCAGCAGTGACGGGTTGGGACAGGGGGCTACAGATACGCAGTATTTT.

There are a few counts of this clonotype. V gene TRBV5-1 combines with J gene TRBJ2-3; D is undetermined. Per the germline V gene, CDR1 is SGHRS and CDR2 is YFSETQ. The ends were cut back, 2 bases at V and 0 bases at J, with 13 bases in the middle. The CDR3 runs 16 residues. The CDR3 nucleotides are TGCGCCAGCAGCTTAGGCTACAGCACTAGCACAGATACGCAGTATTTT. Translated: CASSLGYSTSTDTQYF.

This clonotype was detected a few times. The J gene is TRBJ2-1, the V gene TRBV24-1; 13 bases line up with TRBD2. The CDR3 has 16 amino acids. Germline V lookup: CDR1 KGHDR, CDR2 SFDVKD. Unmatched junction bases numbered 5, after V lost 4 bases and J lost 6 bases. CDR3 sequence (DNA): TGTGCCACCAGTGACCCAGGGACTAGCGGGGTCAATGAGCAGTTCTTC. Encoded protein: CATSDPGTSGVNEQFF.

With regard to this clonotype: With a much larger clone just one base away, this may be a read error. The genes are TRBV20-1 and TRBJ2-3, with 9 bases lining up with TRBD2. The germline V gene encodes CDR1 DFQATT and CDR2 SNEGSKA (reference sequence). CDR3 length: 15 amino acids. CDR3 coding DNA: TGCAGTGCGCGGGGGGGCTCGGGTTCCACAGATGCGCAGTATTTT. It specifies CSARGGSGSTDAQYF.

V is TRBV5-1 and J is TRBJ2-5; the match to TRBD2 covers 8 bases. CDR1 and CDR2 (germline): SGHRS, YFSETQ. Germline trimming cut 6 bases from V and 5 bases from J; bases unmatched to any gene: 9. This CDR3 has 14 amino acids. The CDR3 DNA sequence: TGCGCCAGCACCCCCGGGGGGGCCAAGGAGACCCAGTACTTC. This codes for CASTPGGAKETQYF.

This clonotype was seen only a few times. J is TRBJ1-1 and V is TRBV7-9, with 7 bases lining up with TRBD1. V lost 4 bases, J lost 2 bases, and 4 bases stayed unmatched. This CDR3 comprises 14 residues. Germline V gives CDR1 SEHNR, CDR2 FQNEAQ (reference sequence). CDR3 amino acids: CASSYNRGNTEAFF. The CDR3 bases are TGTGCCAGCAGCTACAACAGGGGTAACACTGAAGCTTTCTTT.

The chain has TRBV7-9 and TRBJ2-7; TRBD2 agrees at 8 bases. The ends lost 10 bases at V and 5 bases at J; junction bases unmatched: 10. The CDR3 consists of 13 residues. CDR1 is SEHNR, CDR2 FQNEAQ, per germline (reference sequence). CDR3 DNA: TGTGCCACTGGGTATGTCGGGGGGGACGAGCAGTACTTC. It codes for CATGYVGGDEQYF.

This clonotype was observed a few times. This sequence joins TRBV7-9 and TRBJ2-5; the D is unclear. CDR3 length: 15 amino acids. The germline V gene encodes CDR1 SEHNR and CDR2 FQNEAQ (reference sequence). With 2 bases removed from V and 1 base from J, the gap between germline ends came to 11 bases. Here the CDR3 reads CASSLWQLSQETQYF. Written as DNA, the CDR3 is TGTGCCAGCAGCTTATGGCAGCTCTCCCAAGAGACCCAGTACTTC. The complete variable domain, with remaining parts taken from reference TRBV7-9 and TRBJ2-5, reads DTGVSQNPRHKITKRGQNVTFRCDPISEHNRLYWYRQTLGQGPEFLTYFQNEAQLEKSRLLSDRFSAERPKGSFSTLEIQRTEQGDSAMYLCASSLWQLSQETQYFGPGTRLLVL.

This clonotype has more than one count but fewer than ten. This sequence joins TRBV3-1 and TRBJ2-5; no clear D. This CDR3 region has 12 residues. Trimming pared 7 bases from V and 4 bases from J, leaving 10 bases between. The germline CDR1 and CDR2 sequences are LGHDT and YNNKEL (reference sequence). CDR3 in amino acids: CASNAARETQYF. In nucleotides, the CDR3 is TGTGCCAGCAACGCCGCTCGAGAGACCCAGTACTTC.

This chain links TRBV5-8 with TRBJ2-4, with D hard to call. The CDR3 is 19 amino acids. CDR1 SGHTS and CDR2 YDEGEE come from the germline V gene. V gave up 5 bases and J gave up 1 base, with 25 bases separating them. CDR3 sequence (DNA): TGTGCCAGCAGTCTCTCATTTGGTCAAACTGGAAGGGCCAAAAACATTCAGTACTTC. Amino acid sequence: CASSLSFGQTGRAKNIQYF.

The V gene is TRBV7-2, the J gene TRBJ2-1; TRBD2 matches at 10 bases. V lost 1 base and J lost 10; bases outside the gene matches: 7. This CDR3 contains 15 residues. Per germline, CDR1 SGHTA and CDR2 FQGNSA. The CDR3 DNA reads as TGTGCCAGCAGCTTAGACCTAGCGGGAGTACGAGAGCAGTTCTTC. It codes for CASSLDLAGVREQFF.

In its sample, this clonotype was seen a few times. V is TRBV30 and J is TRBJ2-6, with 9 nucleotides matching TRBD1. The CDR3 length is 16 residues. From germline, CDR1 is GTSNPN and CDR2 SVGIG (reference sequence). For the CDR3, the DNA is TGTGGAGGGCGGGACAGGGTTGAGGTCGGGGCCAACGTCCTGACTTTC. This codes for CGGRDRVEVGANVLTF. Filled out from reference TRBV30 and TRBJ2-6, the complete variable domain reads SQTIHQWPATLVQPVGSPLSLECTVEGTSNPNLYWYRQAAGRGLQLLFYSVGIGQISSEVPQNLSASRPQDRQFILSSKKLLLSDSGFYLCGGRDRVEVGANVLTFGAGSRLTVL.

This sequence joins TRBV6-2 or TRBV6-3 and TRBJ2-7; 7 nucleotides align to TRBD2. From germline, CDR1 is MNHEY and CDR2 SVGEGT. There are 15 residues in the CDR3. Germline trimming cut 2 bases from V and 0 bases from J; bases unmatched to any gene: 4. The CDR3 DNA sequence: TGTGCCAGCAGTTACGGGATAGCGGGCTCCTACGAGCAGTACTTC. Its protein product is CASSYGIAGSYEQYF.

This clonotype was counted only a few times. V gene TRBV25-1 combines with J gene TRBJ2-1; TRBD2 matches 12 bases. The V gene end was trimmed by 5 bases and the J gene end by 6 bases; junction bases not matched to a gene: 8. This CDR3 spans 16 amino acids. Germline loops: CDR1 MGHDK, CDR2 SYGVNS. CDR3 nucleotides: TGTGCCAGCAGTCCGATTACTAGCGGGGGGTTCAATGAGCAGTTCTTC. Its protein is CASSPITSGGFNEQFF.

The V gene is TRBV13, the J gene TRBJ2-7, with 8 bases identical to TRBD1. This CDR3 has 13 amino acids. V was pared by 9 bases and J by 3 bases, with 7 bases of the junction left unmatched. Germline lookup yields CDR1 PRHDT and CDR2 FYEKMQ (reference sequence). The CDR3 reads CASCGTGDYEQYF. The CDR3 nucleotides are TGTGCCAGTTGCGGGACAGGCGACTACGAGCAGTACTTC.

This clonotype was seen a few times. The V call is TRBV13, the J call TRBJ2-7; TRBD1 or TRBD2 may be the D gene (5 bases each). The V gene's germline CDR1 is PRHDT and CDR2 FYEKMQ (reference sequence). CDR3 length: 16 amino acids. V dropped 4 bases and J dropped 3 bases, with 19 bases sitting between them. In nucleotides, the CDR3 is TGTGCCAGCAGCTCCGAAAGACAGTCCGGGATCTACGAGCAGTACTTC. Translation: CASSSERQSGIYEQYF. Filled out from reference TRBV13 and TRBJ2-7, the complete variable domain reads AAGVIQSPRHLIKEKRETATLKCYPIPRHDTVYWYQQGPGQDPQFLISFYEKMQSDKGSIPDRFSAQQFSDYHSELNMSSLELGDSALYFCASSSERQSGIYEQYFGPGTRLTVT.

This clonotype was picked up many times. The chain has TRBV5-5 and TRBJ2-5, with 9 bases that match TRBD1. CDR1 and CDR2 (germline): SGHKS, YYEKEE (reference sequence). There are 13 residues in the CDR3. Germline trimming cut 5 bases from V and 5 bases from J; bases unmatched to any gene: 4. This chain's CDR3 is CASSFTGGETQYF. In DNA, the CDR3 is TGTGCCAGCAGTTTCACAGGGGGCGAGACCCAGTACTTC.

This clonotype came up a few times. This chain links TRBV4-1 with TRBJ2-3; D may be TRBD1 (5 bases). Germline V gene sequence: CDR1 MGHRA, CDR2 YSYEKL. Deletions cut 1 base from V and 2 bases from J, with 13 bases between. The CDR3 contains 16 residues. CDR3 sequence (DNA): TGCGCCAGCAGCCAAGGGCAGGGTGGGATCACAGATACGCAGTATTTT. Amino acid sequence: CASSQGQGGITDTQYF.

The rearrangement links TRBV7-3 to TRBJ1-1, with a possible D match to TRBD1 (5 bases). The germline V gene has CDR1 SGHTA and CDR2 FQGTGA. CDR3 length: 13 residues. V was shortened by 5 bases and J by 3 bases, with 10 bases between the two germline ends. This CDR3 is CASSPLGDTEAFF. The CDR3 nucleotides are TGTGCCAGCAGCCCTCTGGGGGACACTGAAGCTTTCTTT.

The V call is TRBV4-3, the J call TRBJ2-7, with D unclear. The CDR3 runs to 14 residues. Germline V gene lookup returns CDR1 LGHNA and CDR2 YSLEER. Between the trimmed V and J ends, which lost 3 bases and 2 bases, there was a span of 11 bases. The CDR3: CASSHSRSTYEQYF. DNA for the CDR3: TGCGCCAGCAGCCATTCAAGGAGTACCTACGAGCAGTACTTC.

This clonotype has more than one count but fewer than ten. The rearrangement links TRBV6-5 to TRBJ2-3; 11 nucleotides match TRBD2. The germline V gene encodes CDR1 MNHEY and CDR2 SVGAGI. V shed 4 bases and J 6 bases; nucleotides not matched to a gene: 9. This CDR3 has 16 amino acids. The CDR3 nucleotides read TGTGCCAGCAGTTCTGTAGCGGGAGGGCTTCGGGATACGCAGTATTTT. Protein sequence: CASSSVAGGLRDTQYF.

This clonotype was detected many times. The genes are TRBV29-1 and TRBJ2-7; 7 bases are shared with TRBD1. The CDR3 length is 17 residues. After removal of 7 bases from V and 3 bases from J, the junction contained 21 bases not matched to a gene. From germline, CDR1 is SQVTM and CDR2 ANQGSEA. The CDR3 loop is CSASPPLNPGQLYEQYF. CDR3 nucleotide sequence: TGCAGCGCCTCCCCCCCGCTTAACCCGGGACAGCTCTACGAGCAGTACTTC.